This paragraph reports one T cell receptor beta chain. Its antigen is undetermined. The same CDR3 also results from other DNA sequences found in this sample. The data are from a study of shared clonotypes between healthy human individuals. Overall study: Donors consisted of two women and a few men between 18 and 49.

Sequenced by immunoSEQ multiplex PCR; TCRdb stores in-frame clones only, minus some. The sample lists some 2 million clones; roughly 96% were seen once. V lost 0 bases and J lost 9, with 6 bases in between. CDR3 length: 12 residues. Germline V CDR1 and CDR2: MNHEY, SVGAGI. Study-level results: An anticipated effect of sequencing depth on clonotype sharing among donors was recognized. Naive CD4 clonotypes overlapped across a few donors at about 5.2%.

The chain recombines TRBV6-5 with TRBJ2-1, with D possibly called TRBD1 or TRBD2 (5 bases each). The sequence was obtained from a young man in good health. Sequenced input: naive CD4+ T cells sorted from blood. Documented subset: CD45RA+ positively selected. The CDR3 spells CASSYSGTEQFF. For the CDR3, the DNA is TGTGCCAGCAGTTACTCCGGGACTGAGCAGTTCTTC.